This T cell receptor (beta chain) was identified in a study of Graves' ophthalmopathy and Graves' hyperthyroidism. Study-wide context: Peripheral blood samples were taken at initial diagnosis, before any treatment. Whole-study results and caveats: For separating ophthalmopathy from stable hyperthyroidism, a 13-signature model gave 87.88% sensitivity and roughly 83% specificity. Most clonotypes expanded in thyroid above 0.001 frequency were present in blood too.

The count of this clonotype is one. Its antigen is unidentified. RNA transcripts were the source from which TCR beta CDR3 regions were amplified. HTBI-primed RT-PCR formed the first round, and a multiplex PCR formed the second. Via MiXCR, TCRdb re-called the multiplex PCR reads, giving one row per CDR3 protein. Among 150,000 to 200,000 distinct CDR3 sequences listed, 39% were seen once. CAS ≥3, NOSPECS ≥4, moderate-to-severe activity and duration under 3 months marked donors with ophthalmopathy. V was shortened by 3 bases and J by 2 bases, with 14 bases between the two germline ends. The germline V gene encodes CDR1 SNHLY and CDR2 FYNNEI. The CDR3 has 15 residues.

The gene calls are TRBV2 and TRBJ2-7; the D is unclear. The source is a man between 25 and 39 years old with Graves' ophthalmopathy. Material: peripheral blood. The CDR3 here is CASSEGTLSTYEQYF. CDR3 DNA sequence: TGTGCCAGCAGTGAGGGTACTCTTAGCACCTACGAGCAGTACTTC.